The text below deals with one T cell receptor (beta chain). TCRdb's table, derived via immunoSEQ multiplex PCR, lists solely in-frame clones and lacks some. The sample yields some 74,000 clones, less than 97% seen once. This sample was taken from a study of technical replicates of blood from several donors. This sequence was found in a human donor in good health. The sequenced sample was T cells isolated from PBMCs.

Here the CDR3 DNA reads TGCGCCAGCAGTGAAGGCAGGGGGACTTACGAGCAGTACTTC. It translates to CASSEGRGTYEQYF. This rearrangement joins TRBV10-2 to TRBJ2-7; D is possibly TRBD1 (7 bases). The CDR3 is 14 amino acids. Germline V gene data show CDR1 as WSHSY and CDR2 as SAAADI. The ends were cut back, 3 bases at V and 4 bases at J, with 13 bases in the middle.